These 6 T cell receptor beta chains originate from one sample sequenced in a study of T cell changes during pregnancy in multiple sclerosis (dated by TCRdb to between 2018 and 2021). Libraries were constructed by the immunoSEQ multiplex PCR assay. TCRdb re-hosts the immuneACCESS table, in-frame sequences only. Its copies lack some clones; in the studies checked, an unresolved V gene accounts for under half of them, and the cause for the rest is not known. The sample table lists about 38,000 clones, over 90% of them with a count of one. The ten most abundant clones make up 0.39% of the sample. Sequenced here: CD4+ T cells from peripheral blood mononuclear cells, sampled in the second trimester of pregnancy. The receptor source for this set is a female donor with multiple sclerosis, enrolled in a pregnancy study.

V and J are TRBV5-1 and TRBJ1-4, with 10 nucleotides matching TRBD1. Germline values: CDR1 SGHRS, CDR2 YFSETQ. There are 14 residues in the CDR3. Trimming cost V 3 bases and J 8 bases; bases outside gene matches: 4. The CDR3 here is CASSYRDRGEKLFF. The CDR3 bases are TGCGCCAGCAGCTACCGGGACAGGGGCGAAAAACTGTTTTTT.

The chain links TRBV19 to TRBJ2-2; 10 bases are shared with TRBD1. CDR1 is LNHDA, CDR2 SQIVND, per germline (reference sequence). The CDR3 covers 14 residues. Trimming removed 4 bases from V and 6 bases from J; junction bases left unmatched: 2. For the CDR3, the DNA is TGTGCCAGTAGTACGGACAGGGGGGCCGGGGAGCTGTTTTTT. Its protein is CASSTDRGAGELFF.

The count of this clone is one. The chain links TRBV6-5 to TRBJ2-1; D ambiguous. Trimming took off 6 bases at V and 4 bases at J, with 10 bases between the two ends. CDR1 is MNHEY and CDR2 is SVGAGI in the germline V gene. The CDR3 totals 13 residues. The CDR3 loop is CASRPRQYNEQFF. The CDR3, as DNA: TGTGCCAGCAGACCCCGACAATACAATGAGCAGTTCTTC.

This chain joins TRBV6-6 and TRBJ1-1, with D perhaps TRBD1 (5 bases). The V gene's germline CDR1 is MNHNY and CDR2 SVGAGI (reference sequence). The CDR3 is made up of 13 amino acids. Deletions cut 5 bases from V and 5 bases from J, with 12 bases between. This chain's CDR3 is CASSNRPATEAFF. CDR3 sequence (DNA): TGTGCCAGCAGTAACAGGCCAGCGACTGAAGCTTTCTTT.

V is TRBV27 and J is TRBJ2-7; 9 bases map to TRBD1. The CDR3 runs to 12 residues. V trimming: 6 bases; J trimming: 12 bases; junction bases outside the gene matches: 9. Germline CDR1 MNHEY, CDR2 SMNVEV (reference sequence). CDR3 in DNA: TGTGCCAGCAGAACAGGGGGCCTAACCCTGTACTTC. Translation: CASRTGGLTLYF.

The chain has TRBV18 and TRBJ2-7; tentatively, D is TRBD1 (6 bases). Germline V gene lookup returns CDR1 KGHSH and CDR2 LQKENI. V shed 3 bases and J shed 6 bases, with 21 bases lying between them. The CDR3 consists of 16 residues. The CDR3 DNA sequence: TGTGCCAGCTCACCGGCCTTCGGGACACCCAATAGCGAGCAGTACTTC. It codes for CASSPAFGTPNSEQYF.